This paragraph covers one T cell receptor beta chain sequence. As yet, its antigen is unknown. CDR1 and CDR2 from the germline V gene are SQVTM and ANQGSEA. J gave up 7 bases and V 7 bases, and 10 bases lay outside the gene matches. CDR3 size: 12 residues. The source of the sample is a study of vaccination and CD4 T cells after COVID-19. Treatment defined: roughly ten-day PBMC culture with coronavirus spike peptide pools or control peptides (ViraFEST assay). CD4+ T lymphocytes from the unexposed donor were collected before the COVID-19 pandemic (2011-2018). Cultured CD4+ T cell DNA was sequenced using the Oncomine TCR Beta short-read assay. The template was genomic DNA from cultured CD4+ T cells. TCRdb reprocessed the PCR reads via MiXCR and lists one record per CDR3 protein. The top ten clones hold 25% to 35% of a sample with thousands of distinct CDR3 sequences, 35% of them seen once.

The receptor's source is a human donor in good health. The sequencing sample was made of CD4+ T cells from blood, cultured in vitro. This sequence joins TRBV29-1 and TRBJ2-7, with 7 bases fitting TRBD1. The CDR3 loop reads CSGRTGLYEQYF. The CDR3 nucleotides read TGCAGCGGCAGGACAGGCCTTTATGAGCAGTACTTC.